Listed below are T cell receptor beta chains from one sample, sequenced in a study of PD-1 blockade in mismatch repair-deficient tumors. The assay was immunoSEQ multiplex PCR, and TCRdb's table has in-frame clones only and misses some. The sample records some 40,000 clones, roughly 84% being singletons. The specimen was PBMCs, collected roughly 40 weeks after starting pembrolizumab. These TCRs come from an adult with mismatch repair-deficient cancer. Each CDR3 is given with its conserved first and last residue. Each record gives: J gene, D gene, clone size, V gene, CDR3 protein, CDR3 DNA. The D gene is left open where the match is weak. Clone size is given for some rows only: seen once, a few or many times, or a class if the clone is expanded.

J gene: TRBJ2-4; D gene: NA; clone size: NA; V gene: TRBV19; CDR3 protein: CASSRSELAKNIQYF; CDR3 DNA: TGTGCCAGTAGTAGAAGTGAACTAGCCAAAAACATTCAGTACTTC
J gene: TRBJ2-2; D gene: NA; clone size: NA; V gene: TRBV7-6; CDR3 protein: CASSLYLVTGQRGAGELFF; CDR3 DNA: TGTGCCAGCAGCTTATACCTCGTCACAGGGCAAAGAGGAGCCGGGGAGCTGTTTTTT
J gene: TRBJ2-7; D gene: NA; clone size: NA; V gene: TRBV18; CDR3 protein: CASSPPITYEQYF; CDR3 DNA: TGTGCCAGCTCACCACCTATTACCTACGAGCAGTACTTC
J gene: TRBJ1-1; D gene: NA; clone size: NA; V gene: TRBV11-2; CDR3 protein: CASSLVDLGTEAFF; CDR3 DNA: TGTGCCAGCAGCTTAGTGGACTTGGGTACTGAAGCTTTCTTT
J gene: TRBJ2-5; D gene: NA; clone size: once; V gene: TRBV6-5; CDR3 protein: CASSIRGEFGETQYF; CDR3 DNA: TGTGCCAGCAGCATCAGGGGGGAATTTGGGGAGACCCAGTACTTC
J gene: TRBJ1-2; D gene: NA; clone size: NA; V gene: TRBV27; CDR3 protein: CASSQGTNYGYTF; CDR3 DNA: TGTGCCAGCAGTCAGGGCACCAACTATGGCTACACCTTC
J gene: TRBJ1-5; D gene: NA; clone size: NA; V gene: TRBV19; CDR3 protein: CASSSGKQGNQPQHF; CDR3 DNA: TGTGCCAGTAGTTCTGGGAAACAGGGCAATCAGCCCCAGCATTTT
J gene: TRBJ2-7; D gene: TRBD1; clone size: few; V gene: TRBV6-5; CDR3 protein: CASSYSTGESSYEQYF; CDR3 DNA: TGTGCCAGCAGTTACTCGACAGGGGAGAGCTCCTACGAGCAGTACTTC
J gene: TRBJ1-5; D gene: NA; clone size: NA; V gene: TRBV18; CDR3 protein: CASSPAAGGNQPQHF; CDR3 DNA: TGTGCCAGCTCACCAGCAGCGGGGGGCAATCAGCCCCAGCATTTT
J gene: TRBJ1-6; D gene: TRBD1; clone size: NA; V gene: TRBV19; CDR3 protein: CASTLTGGSGSPLHF; CDR3 DNA: TGTGCCAGTACCCTGACAGGGGGCTCGGGTTCACCCCTCCACTTT
J gene: TRBJ2-7; D gene: NA; clone size: NA; V gene: TRBV28; CDR3 protein: CASSLLEGALYEQYF; CDR3 DNA: TGTGCCAGCAGTTTGTTGGAGGGGGCCCTCTACGAGCAGTACTTC
J gene: TRBJ1-3; D gene: NA; clone size: NA; V gene: TRBV2; CDR3 protein: CASSPGHSGNTIYF; CDR3 DNA: TGTGCCAGCAGTCCAGGGCACTCTGGAAACACCATATATTTT
J gene: TRBJ1-2; D gene: NA; clone size: NA; V gene: TRBV6-5; CDR3 protein: CASRDRTANYGYTF; CDR3 DNA: TGTGCCAGCAGGGATCGGACAGCCAACTATGGCTACACCTTC
J gene: TRBJ1-5; D gene: NA; clone size: NA; V gene: TRBV2; CDR3 protein: CASSDQGNQPQHF; CDR3 DNA: TGTGCCAGCAGTGATCAGGGCAATCAGCCCCAGCATTTT
J gene: TRBJ2-6; D gene: NA; clone size: NA; V gene: TRBV21-1; CDR3 protein: CASSKLLGPCLAGGSGANVLTF; CDR3 DNA: TGTGCCAGCAGCAAACTACTGGGGCCTTGTCTAGCGGGAGGCTCTGGGGCCAACGTCCTGACTTTC
J gene: TRBJ1-2; D gene: TRBD1; clone size: NA; V gene: TRBV5-1; CDR3 protein: CASSHGTGGYTF; CDR3 DNA: TGCGCCAGCAGCCATGGGACAGGGGGCTACACCTTC
J gene: TRBJ1-2; D gene: NA; clone size: NA; V gene: TRBV28; CDR3 protein: CASSQSRTEGYTF; CDR3 DNA: TGTGCCAGCAGTCAGTCACGGACAGAAGGCTACACCTTC
J gene: TRBJ2-7; D gene: NA; clone size: NA; V gene: TRBV30; CDR3 protein: CAWSPLGGGSSYEQYF; CDR3 DNA: TGTGCCTGGAGTCCCCTAGGGGGAGGGAGCTCCTACGAGCAGTACTTC
J gene: TRBJ1-2; D gene: NA; clone size: NA; V gene: TRBV5-8; CDR3 protein: CASSLYGYTF; CDR3 DNA: TGTGCCAGCAGCCTGTATGGCTACACCTTC
J gene: TRBJ2-7; D gene: TRBD2; clone size: NA; V gene: TRBV28; CDR3 protein: CASSSSGGGPYEQYF; CDR3 DNA: TGTGCCAGCAGTTCCTCGGGGGGGGGCCCATACGAGCAGTACTTC
J gene: TRBJ2-7; D gene: TRBD1; clone size: NA; V gene: TRBV5-1; CDR3 protein: CASSSRTGRNTEQYF; CDR3 DNA: TGCGCCAGCAGCTCTCGGACAGGGCGTAATACCGAGCAGTACTTC
J gene: TRBJ2-7; D gene: NA; clone size: NA; V gene: TRBV5-8; CDR3 protein: CASSVQGSYEQYF; CDR3 DNA: TGTGCCAGCAGCGTGCAGGGTTCCTACGAGCAGTACTTC
J gene: TRBJ2-1; D gene: TRBD1; clone size: NA; V gene: TRBV6-5; CDR3 protein: CASSSEDNRGEQFF; CDR3 DNA: TGTGCCAGCAGTTCCGAAGATAACAGGGGTGAGCAGTTCTTC
J gene: TRBJ1-3; D gene: NA; clone size: once; V gene: TRBV27; CDR3 protein: CASSFTGTGNTIYF; CDR3 DNA: TGTGCCAGCAGCTTCACAGGAACTGGAAACACCATATATTTT
J gene: TRBJ2-3; D gene: TRBD2; clone size: NA; V gene: TRBV5-1; CDR3 protein: CASSLVVASGPSTDTQYF; CDR3 DNA: TGCGCCAGCAGCTTGGTGGTAGCTAGCGGACCTAGCACAGATACGCAGTATTTT
J gene: TRBJ1-6; D gene: NA; clone size: NA; V gene: TRBV30; CDR3 protein: CAWSASGYGSPLHF; CDR3 DNA: TGTGCCTGGAGCGCCTCAGGGTACGGTTCACCCCTCCACTTT
J gene: TRBJ2-7; D gene: NA; clone size: NA; V gene: TRBV6-6; CDR3 protein: CASSIIAYEQYF; CDR3 DNA: TGTGCCAGCAGTATAATAGCCTACGAGCAGTACTTC
J gene: TRBJ2-1; D gene: NA; clone size: NA; V gene: TRBV7-2; CDR3 protein: CASSLVERYNEQFF; CDR3 DNA: TGTGCCAGCAGCTTAGTTGAGAGATACAATGAGCAGTTCTTC
J gene: TRBJ1-6; D gene: NA; clone size: NA; V gene: TRBV5-6; CDR3 protein: CASSLLPGDSPLHF; CDR3 DNA: TGTGCCAGCAGCTTGCTTCCAGGGGATTCACCCCTCCACTTT
J gene: TRBJ1-5; D gene: TRBD1; clone size: NA; V gene: TRBV19; CDR3 protein: CASSPKTGYNNQPQHF; CDR3 DNA: TGTGCCAGTAGCCCAAAGACAGGGTACAATAATCAGCCCCAGCATTTT
J gene: TRBJ2-3; D gene: NA; clone size: NA; V gene: TRBV7-2; CDR3 protein: CASSFPQGSADTQYF; CDR3 DNA: TGTGCCAGCAGCTTCCCGCAGGGAAGTGCAGATACGCAGTATTTT
J gene: TRBJ1-5; D gene: NA; clone size: NA; V gene: TRBV28; CDR3 protein: CASNNRGWDQPQHF; CDR3 DNA: TGTGCCAGCAATAACCGGGGTTGGGATCAGCCCCAGCATTTT
J gene: TRBJ2-1; D gene: TRBD1; clone size: NA; V gene: TRBV7-9; CDR3 protein: CASSSGTAYSYNEQFF; CDR3 DNA: TGTGCCAGCAGCTCGGGGACAGCCTACTCCTACAATGAGCAGTTCTTC
J gene: TRBJ1-2; D gene: NA; clone size: NA; V gene: TRBV5-6; CDR3 protein: CASSLFPSNYGYTF; CDR3 DNA: TGTGCCAGCAGCTTGTTCCCCAGTAACTATGGCTACACCTTC
J gene: TRBJ1-5; D gene: TRBD1; clone size: NA; V gene: TRBV19; CDR3 protein: CASSIRTGEGNQPQHF; CDR3 DNA: TGTGCCAGTAGTATTCGGACAGGAGAAGGTAATCAGCCCCAGCATTTT
J gene: TRBJ1-1; D gene: NA; clone size: once; V gene: TRBV5-1; CDR3 protein: CASSREVSHTEAFF; CDR3 DNA: TGCGCCAGCAGCCGAGAGGTATCCCACACTGAAGCTTTCTTT
J gene: TRBJ2-7; D gene: NA; clone size: NA; V gene: TRBV6-5; CDR3 protein: CASRGSAGTYEQYF; CDR3 DNA: TGTGCCAGCAGGGGTTCTGCGGGAACCTACGAGCAGTACTTC
J gene: TRBJ2-1; D gene: NA; clone size: once; V gene: TRBV5-1; CDR3 protein: CASSLDSYNEQFF; CDR3 DNA: TGCGCCAGCAGCTTGGATAGCTACAATGAGCAGTTCTTC
J gene: TRBJ2-7; D gene: NA; clone size: few; V gene: TRBV5-4; CDR3 protein: CASSLELRDEQYF; CDR3 DNA: TGTGCCAGCAGCTTGGAACTCCGCGACGAGCAGTACTTC
J gene: TRBJ1-5; D gene: TRBD1; clone size: NA; V gene: TRBV19; CDR3 protein: CASSILGQGDQPQHF; CDR3 DNA: TGTGCCAGTAGTATCCTCGGACAGGGGGATCAGCCCCAGCATTTT
J gene: TRBJ2-1; D gene: NA; clone size: NA; V gene: TRBV7-3; CDR3 protein: CASSLGGWVGPKMEGSKQFF; CDR3 DNA: TGTGCCAGCAGCTTAGGGGGTTGGGTAGGACCAAAGATGGAGGGGAGTAAGCAGTTCTTC
J gene: TRBJ1-2; D gene: TRBD1; clone size: NA; V gene: TRBV6-4; CDR3 protein: CASSETGESGGYTF; CDR3 DNA: TGTGCCAGCAGTGAGACAGGGGAGAGTGGTGGCTACACCTTC
J gene: TRBJ2-4; D gene: NA; clone size: once; V gene: TRBV28; CDR3 protein: CASSSLGRTGATSALKNIQYF; CDR3 DNA: TGTGCCAGCAGTTCCCTAGGTAGGACAGGGGCGACTAGCGCCCTCAAAAACATTCAGTACTTC
J gene: TRBJ2-5; D gene: NA; clone size: NA; V gene: TRBV18; CDR3 protein: CASTAGRQETQYF; CDR3 DNA: TGTGCCAGCACTGCAGGGCGACAAGAGACCCAGTACTTC
J gene: TRBJ1-1; D gene: NA; clone size: NA; V gene: TRBV28; CDR3 protein: CASSAPRGRTTEAFF; CDR3 DNA: TGTGCCAGCAGTGCTCCGCGGGGGAGAACCACTGAAGCTTTCTTT
J gene: TRBJ2-1; D gene: TRBD2; clone size: NA; V gene: TRBV7-3; CDR3 protein: CASSFSGGSYNEQFF; CDR3 DNA: TGTGCCAGCAGCTTCAGCGGGGGCTCCTACAATGAGCAGTTCTTC
J gene: TRBJ2-5; D gene: TRBD2; clone size: NA; V gene: TRBV7-9; CDR3 protein: CASSLGTSAQTQYF; CDR3 DNA: TGTGCCAGCAGCTTAGGGACTAGCGCACAGACCCAGTACTTC
J gene: TRBJ1-2; D gene: NA; clone size: NA; V gene: TRBV29-1; CDR3 protein: CSARQANYGYTF; CDR3 DNA: TGCAGCGCCAGACAGGCAAACTATGGCTACACCTTC
J gene: TRBJ1-1; D gene: NA; clone size: NA; V gene: TRBV27; CDR3 protein: CASSFRGGNTEAFF; CDR3 DNA: TGTGCCAGCAGTTTTAGAGGGGGAAACACTGAAGCTTTCTTT
J gene: TRBJ1-5; D gene: TRBD1; clone size: NA; V gene: TRBV19; CDR3 protein: CAKRTGRIRGDQPQHF; CDR3 DNA: TGTGCCAAACGGACAGGGCGTATCAGGGGTGATCAGCCCCAGCATTTT
J gene: TRBJ1-5; D gene: NA; clone size: once; V gene: TRBV18; CDR3 protein: CASSPGSSNQPQHF; CDR3 DNA: TGTGCCAGCTCACCAGGGAGTAGCAATCAGCCCCAGCATTTT
J gene: TRBJ1-1; D gene: NA; clone size: once; V gene: TRBV28; CDR3 protein: CASSLSFSPEAFF; CDR3 DNA: TGTGCCAGCAGTTTATCTTTTAGCCCTGAAGCTTTCTTT
J gene: TRBJ2-2; D gene: NA; clone size: NA; V gene: TRBV7-3; CDR3 protein: CASSLGTRGTTGELFF; CDR3 DNA: TGTGCCAGCAGCTTAGGGACTCGCGGGACCACCGGGGAGCTGTTTTTT
J gene: TRBJ2-7; D gene: NA; clone size: few; V gene: TRBV28; CDR3 protein: CASSLASSYEQYF; CDR3 DNA: TGTGCCAGCAGTTTGGCTAGCTCCTACGAGCAGTACTTC
J gene: TRBJ1-1; D gene: NA; clone size: NA; V gene: TRBV6-5; CDR3 protein: CASSYTVTNTEAFF; CDR3 DNA: TGTGCCAGCAGTTACACAGTTACGAACACTGAAGCTTTCTTT
J gene: TRBJ1-5; D gene: NA; clone size: NA; V gene: TRBV7-9; CDR3 protein: CASSLVQGQRGQPQHF; CDR3 DNA: TGTGCCAGCAGCTTAGTTCAGGGGCAGAGGGGACAGCCCCAGCATTTT
J gene: TRBJ2-7; D gene: NA; clone size: few; V gene: TRBV9; CDR3 protein: CASSRRPGSYEQYF; CDR3 DNA: TGTGCCAGCAGTCGTAGGCCAGGGTCCTACGAGCAGTACTTC
J gene: TRBJ2-1; D gene: TRBD2; clone size: NA; V gene: TRBV2; CDR3 protein: CARGSGSYNEQFF; CDR3 DNA: TGTGCCCGGGGGAGCGGGAGCTACAATGAGCAGTTCTTC
J gene: TRBJ2-7; D gene: TRBD2; clone size: NA; V gene: TRBV6-6; CDR3 protein: CASILAGGSYEQYF; CDR3 DNA: TGTGCCAGCATCCTAGCGGGAGGCTCCTACGAGCAGTACTTC
J gene: TRBJ1-1; D gene: NA; clone size: NA; V gene: TRBV28; CDR3 protein: CASSFRFEAFF; CDR3 DNA: TGTGCCAGCAGTTTCCGGTTTGAAGCTTTCTTT